Below are 10 T cell receptor beta chains sequenced from a single sample in a study of regulatory T cells in long-lasting Graves disease. Time point specified: newly diagnosed GD, antithyroid drugs for less than 3 months. From PBMCs, RNA was extracted and then used to make the TCR library. To make TCR beta libraries, researchers used iRepertoire HTBI primers and Arm-PCR of CDR3 regions. One entry per CDR3 protein, called by TCRdb with MiXCR from the multiplex PCR reads. The sample contains about 540,000 distinct CDR3 sequences, approximately 13% of which appear only once. These same records also appear under a second study, on T cells in Graves' hyperthyroidism and ophthalmopathy.

The material was peripheral blood mononuclear cells (PBMCs), obtained at new diagnosis, from a patient treated with antithyroid drugs. Source of these receptors: a man aged 25-40 years with Graves disease.

In regard to this clonotype: This may stem from a read error, because a much larger clone lies one nucleotide away. V gene TRBV5-1 combines with J gene TRBJ2-7; D possibly corresponds to TRBD1 (6 bases). The length of the CDR3 is 15 residues. The germline V gene has CDR1 SGHRS and CDR2 YFSETQ. This CDR3 reads CASGLSGGLSYEQYF. The CDR3 coding sequence is TGCGCCAGCGGCTTGTCTGGGGGCCTCTCCTACGAGCAGTACTTC.

This sequence joins TRBV19 and TRBJ2-7, with 12 positions matching TRBD2. The CDR3 runs 15 residues. Unmatched junction bases numbered 1, after V lost 3 bases and J lost 1 base. The germline CDR1 and CDR2 sequences are LNHDA and SQIVND (reference sequence). The CDR3: CASSITSGGSYEQYF. The CDR3, as DNA: TGTGCCAGTAGTATTACTAGCGGGGGGTCCTACGAGCAGTACTTC.

Many counts were recorded for this clonotype. V usage is TRBV27 and J usage is TRBJ2-1; 8 nucleotides agree with TRBD2. CDR3 size: 15 residues. Germline CDR1 MNHEY, CDR2 SMNVEV (reference sequence). V was pared by 6 bases and J by 10 bases, with 14 bases of the junction left unmatched. CDR3 amino acids: CASRRGDSLQGEQFF. The CDR3 nucleotides are TGTGCCAGCAGGCGGGGGGACTCCCTCCAAGGAGAGCAGTTCTTC.

The sample holds many counts of this clonotype. The chain recombines TRBV28 with TRBJ2-7, with 10 bases fitting TRBD2. The trim removed 2 bases at V and 6 bases at J, leaving 7 bases unmatched. CDR3 length equals 15 residues. Germline loops: CDR1 MDHEN, CDR2 SYDVKM. The DNA for the CDR3 is TGTGCCAGCAGTTTAACTAGCGGGATGGGACGCGAGCAGTACTTC. This encodes CASSLTSGMGREQYF.

This clonotype was counted many times. The chain carries TRBV28 and TRBJ1-2; D is ambiguous. The CDR3 runs 12 residues. CDR1 and CDR2 from the germline V gene are MDHEN and SYDVKM. V was clipped by 10 bases and J by 6 bases, with 15 bases between them. The CDR3 is CATWNPPHGYTF. For the CDR3, the DNA is TGTGCCACCTGGAACCCTCCCCATGGCTACACCTTC.

The chain recombines TRBV7-9 with TRBJ2-1; 14 bases line up with TRBD2. With V trimmed by 5 bases and J by 5 bases, 8 bases remained unmatched. CDR1 SEHNR and CDR2 FQNEAQ come from the germline V gene (reference sequence). The CDR3 runs to 17 residues. The CDR3 DNA reads as TGTGCCAGCAGCGCAAGACTAGCGGGAGGGTGGAACAATGAGCAGTTCTTC. This gives the protein CASSARLAGGWNNEQFF. The full variable domain, with the rest looked up from reference TRBV7-9 and TRBJ2-1, is DTGVSQNPRHKITKRGQNVTFRCDPISEHNRLYWYRQTLGQGPEFLTYFQNEAQLEKSRLLSDRFSAERPKGSFSTLEIQRTEQGDSAMYLCASSARLAGGWNNEQFFGPGTRLTVL.

The chain uses TRBV2 and TRBJ2-5; D call uncertain. V dropped 4 bases and J dropped 8 bases, with 5 bases sitting between them. Germline CDR1 SNHLY, CDR2 FYNNEI. The CDR3 is 10 residues long. The CDR3 bases are TGTGCCAGCAGTGTGTTAACCCAGTACTTC. Its protein is CASSVLTQYF.

This clonotype has a handful of counts. The rearrangement joins TRBV10-2 to TRBJ2-1; the match to TRBD2 covers 7 bases. Germline V gene sequence: CDR1 WSHSY, CDR2 SAAADI. This CDR3 region has 13 residues. Trimming removed 8 bases from V and 2 bases from J; junction bases left unmatched: 3. CDR3 sequence reads: CASGRAPYNEQFF. CDR3 in DNA: TGCGCCAGCGGGAGGGCCCCCTACAATGAGCAGTTCTTC.

This clonotype was seen many times. The V gene is TRBV20-1, the J gene TRBJ1-4; D might be TRBD1 (5 bases). CDR3 length: 15 amino acids. Germline CDR1 is DFQATT and CDR2 is SNEGSKA (reference sequence). V dropped 3 bases and J dropped 8 bases, with 19 bases sitting between them. For the CDR3, the DNA is TGCAGTGCTAGGCCCGGGACTTCAGGGTGGGAAAAACTGTTTTTT. This sequence encodes CSARPGTSGWEKLFF.

This clonotype appeared many times. The rearrangement uses TRBV2 and TRBJ2-7; D remains unclear. Germline V CDR1 and CDR2: SNHLY, FYNNEI. This CDR3 comprises 11 residues. Deletions cut 6 bases from V and 7 bases from J, with 10 bases between. In nucleotides, the CDR3 is TGTGCCAGCAGCCGCCTGCAGGAGCAGTACTTC. Protein sequence: CASSRLQEQYF.